This TCR beta chain was sequenced for a study of blood T cells in healthy people across ages. Study-wide findings and caveats: Fewer expanded clones and more diversity marked long-lived versus aged donors.

Remarks on this clonotype: What it recognizes is unknown.

Sample-barcoded 5' priming and a J-beta primer mix drove a second PCR of roughly 6 to 12 cycles. From the 5' RACE reads, TCRdb called clonotypes with MiXCR, one entry per CDR3 protein. The data show about 800,000 distinct CDR3 sequences, with roughly 25% seen just once and approximately 3.7% held by the top ten. Per germline, CDR1 MDHEN and CDR2 SYDVKM. Between the trimmed V and J ends, which lost 6 bases and 6 bases, there was a span of 20 bases. The CDR3 sequence is 15 residues long. These data are also associated with another study on T cells of mothers and their children.

The TCR originated in a boy aged 10-17 years in good health. Sequenced sample: blood. V gene TRBV28 combines with J gene TRBJ1-2, with no clear D. For the CDR3, the DNA is TGTGCCAGCAGATCACCTCCGAGGGTCTCGGATGGCTACACCTTC. It codes for CASRSPPRVSDGYTF.